One TCR beta chain is described in this entry. Its antigen remains unidentified. Sequencing was performed with immunoSEQ multiplex PCR; in TCRdb, only in-frame clones are kept and a portion is missing. The table lists 160,000 or so clones, 85% to 90% of them singletons. Germline V gives CDR1 KGHDR, CDR2 SFDVKD. V shed 3 bases, J shed 7 bases, and the junction held 7 bases outside the gene matches. The CDR3 extends over 15 amino acids. This specimen comes from a study of T cell responses to AZD1222 COVID-19 vaccine. Findings and limits, study-wide: Recipients of two AZD1222 doses showed rising Spike-specific TCR breadth and depth.

V and J are TRBV24-1 and TRBJ2-5; 10 nucleotides agree with TRBD2. Sequencing used peripheral blood, obtained on day 0 of AZD1222 vaccination. The clonotype comes from an adult in good health. The CDR3 DNA sequence: TGTGCCACCAGTGATCCTAGCGGGGGAAAGAGGACCCAGTACTTC. Its translation is CATSDPSGGKRTQYF.